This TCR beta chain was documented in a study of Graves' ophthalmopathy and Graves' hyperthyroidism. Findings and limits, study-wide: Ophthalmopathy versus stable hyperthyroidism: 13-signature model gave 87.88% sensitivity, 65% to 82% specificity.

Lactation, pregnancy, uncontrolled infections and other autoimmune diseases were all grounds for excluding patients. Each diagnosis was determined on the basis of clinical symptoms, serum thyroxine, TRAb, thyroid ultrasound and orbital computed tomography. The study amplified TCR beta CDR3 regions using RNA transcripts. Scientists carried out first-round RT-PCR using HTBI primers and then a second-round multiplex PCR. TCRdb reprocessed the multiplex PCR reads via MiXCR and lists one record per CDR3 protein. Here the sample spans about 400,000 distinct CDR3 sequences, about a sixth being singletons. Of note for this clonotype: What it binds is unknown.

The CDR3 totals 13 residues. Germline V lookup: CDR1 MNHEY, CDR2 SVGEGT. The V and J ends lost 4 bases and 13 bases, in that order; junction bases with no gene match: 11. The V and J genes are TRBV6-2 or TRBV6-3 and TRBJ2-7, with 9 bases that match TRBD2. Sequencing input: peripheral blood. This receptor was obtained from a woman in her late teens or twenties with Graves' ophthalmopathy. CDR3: CASSFLDSGSTYF. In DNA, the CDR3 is TGTGCCAGCAGTTTCCTTGATAGCGGGAGCACTTACTTC.